This record covers a single T cell receptor beta chain. In its sample, this clone was seen many times. Its recognized antigen is unknown. Base qualities are not provided; no much larger clone lies one nucleotide away. This sample was included in a study of blood T cell repertoires in COVID-19 (dated by TCRdb to the early 2020s). About the study as a whole: Samples from collaborators originated in the United States, Italy and Spain and spanned both the acute and convalescent phases of COVID-19. The prospective study material was composed of cDNA or gDNA derived from T cells, B-cell-depleted T cells, or PBMCs. The dataset comprised deeply sampled blood TCRbeta repertoires from subjects exposed to, actively infected with, or recovered from COVID-19. The repertoires were released in a freely available public database intended as a resource for research on the immune response to SARS-CoV-2. Samples were obtained from the ongoing ImmuneRACE study (first 160 participants) and from approximately 1,200 subjects provided by 6 global collaborators. A de-identified subject ID, COVID-19 status, age in years and sex were almost always included in the sample metadata. Where HLA class I and class II types were available, the types were taken from metadata supplied by the sample provider, not from assay-based typing. What the research found in general, with its limitations: The amount of clinical and demographic metadata varied by source and participant and was provided uncurated.

TCRbeta CDR3 regions were amplified from genomic DNA by means of the immunoSEQ Assay, a bias-controlled multiplex PCR. As for the original processing: Within the assay, amplification of reference gene primers was used to estimate how many nucleated cells each sample contained. Sequence reads were collapsed and filtered to measure the absolute abundance of every unique TCRbeta CDR3 rearrangement. Productive Simpson clonality was computed per sample as the square root of Simpson's diversity index over productive rearrangements. The immuneACCESS repertoire file appears here via TCRdb, limited to in-frame rearrangements. These files lack a portion of the clones; in checked studies, under half of the deficit traces to unresolved V genes, and the cause of the others is not known. Clonal size and the V and J genes are those of that table, whereas D and trimming came from the DNA. A total of around 170,000 clones appear in this sample, around two thirds of them only once. 2.5% to 3.5% of the sample belongs to the ten largest clones.

From its cysteine to its phenylalanine, the CDR3 spans 13 amino acids. The entry retains the CDR3 DNA only, 39 bases that are in frame from base 1. The germline V gene provides CDR1 SNHLY and CDR2 FYNNEI. V is pared back by 8 bases and J by 0 bases, with 5 bases lying between the germline termini. Each collaborating institution followed its own protocols to collect whole blood in K2EDTA tubes. Collaborator samples were shipped for TCRbeta analysis as frozen whole blood, isolated PBMCs, or DNA extracted from either sample type. The TCR originated in a woman older than 75 with acute or convalescent COVID-19. The chain is encoded by TRBV2 joined to TRBJ2-6, with no D gene named confidently. Sequencing used peripheral blood. The CDR3 here reads CASGASGANVLTF. The nucleotides are TGTGCCAGCGGAGCCTCTGGGGCCAACGTCCTGACTTTC.